Below, one T cell receptor (beta chain) is given with its context. The source of the sample is a study of blood T cell repertoires in COVID-19. The assay was immunoSEQ multiplex PCR, and TCRdb's table has in-frame clones only and misses some. The sample consists of fewer than 120,000 clones, over 75% of them appearing once. V shed 1 base and J shed 0 bases, with 9 bases lying between them. Germline CDR1 is MDHEN and CDR2 is SYDVKM. The CDR3 consists of 15 residues. The TCR was taken from a woman older than 75 with active or convalescent COVID-19. The specimen was peripheral blood. The V gene is TRBV28, the J gene TRBJ1-2; D unclear. CDR3 in amino acids: CASSLLDAANYGYTF. In DNA form, the CDR3 reads TGTGCCAGCAGTTTATTAGACGCGGCTAACTATGGCTACACCTTC.